A single sample gave rise to the 4 T cell receptor beta chains below, sequenced in a study of post-analysis software for immune sequencing data. Study outcomes and limitations: In patients, five or six TRBV segments were more frequent than in controls, with TRBV5-6, TRBV5-1 and TRBV20-1 among them.

Presence of unique molecular identifiers characterized the TCR beta cDNA libraries. A single record per CDR3 protein comes from TCRdb applying MiXCR to the PCR reads. This table holds approximately 770,000 distinct CDR3 sequences, 35% to 55% found once. These TCRs' antigens remain unknown. Source material: blood. These receptors were collected from a girl between 5 and 17 years old with multiple sclerosis.

In its sample, this clonotype was seen a few times. The V gene is TRBV15, the J gene TRBJ2-1; tentative D call: TRBD2 (5 bases). Trimming left V 1 base short and J 12 bases short, with 19 bases between. Germline V gives CDR1 LNHNV, CDR2 YYDKDF (reference sequence). This CDR3 region has 15 residues. CDR3 region: CATSRGGIEGSVQFF. The CDR3 nucleotides are TGTGCCACCAGCAGAGGTGGAATAGAAGGGAGTGTGCAGTTCTTC.

The V and J genes are TRBV12-3 or TRBV12-4 and TRBJ2-3; tentative D call: TRBD1 (5 bases). CDR3 length: 15 amino acids. V was trimmed by 3 bases and J by 2 bases, leaving 12 bases between them. CDR3 DNA sequence: TGTGCCAGCAGTTTTGACCAGGGCCCCACAGATACGCAGTATTTT. Its protein product is CASSFDQGPTDTQYF.

This clonotype turned up a few times. The V and J genes are TRBV12-3 or TRBV12-4 and TRBJ2-7; maybe TRBD2 (6 bases). The germline V and J ends were trimmed by 6 bases and 4 bases, with 13 bases remaining between them. This CDR3 is built from 13 residues. The CDR3 sequence is CASRPGTEYEQYF. The CDR3 nucleotides read TGTGCCAGCAGACCCGGGACTGAATACGAGCAGTACTTC.

This clonotype was detected only a few times. The chain carries TRBV6-6 and TRBJ2-4; no reliable D call. The DNA end is more similar to TRBJ2-7, so the J call may be wrong. The germline CDR1 and CDR2 sequences are MNHNY and SVGAGI (reference sequence). The CDR3 sequence is 11 residues long. CDR3 sequence (DNA): TGTGCCAGCATGGAGTTTCCCGAGCAGTACTTC. Its protein product is CASMEFPEQYF.